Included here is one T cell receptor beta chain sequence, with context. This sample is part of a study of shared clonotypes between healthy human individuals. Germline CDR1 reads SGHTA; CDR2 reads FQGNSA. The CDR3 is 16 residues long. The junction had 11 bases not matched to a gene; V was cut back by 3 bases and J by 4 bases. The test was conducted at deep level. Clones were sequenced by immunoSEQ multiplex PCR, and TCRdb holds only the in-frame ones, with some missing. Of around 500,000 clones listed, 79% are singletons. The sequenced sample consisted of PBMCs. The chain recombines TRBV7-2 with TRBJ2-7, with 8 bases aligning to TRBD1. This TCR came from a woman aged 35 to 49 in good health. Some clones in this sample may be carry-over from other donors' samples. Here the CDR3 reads CASSFGAGTGGYEQYF. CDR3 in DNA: TGTGCCAGCAGCTTCGGGGCCGGGACAGGAGGGTACGAGCAGTACTTC.